These T cell receptor beta chains were read from a single sample in a study of cytomegalovirus exposure and HLA in healthy donors. Profiled with immunoSEQ multiplex PCR; TCRdb holds only in-frame clones, not every one. The sample includes about 98,000 clones, around 67% seen only once; the top ten take about 1.8%. What was sequenced was PBMCs. Receptors were obtained from a male donor in good health and CMV-seronegative. CDR3s include the opening cysteine and the closing phenylalanine or tryptophan. The D gene is left open where the match is weak. Part of the rows lack a size; the others show once, few, many or a class for expanded clones.

v_call	j_call	clone_size	d_call	cdr3_aa	cdr3_nt
TRBV7-9	TRBJ2-7	.	TRBD1	CASSLLGTGSFEQYF	TGTGCCAGCAGCTTATTGGGGACAGGGAGCTTCGAGCAGTACTTC
TRBV5-1	TRBJ2-2	.	.	CASSQWPGELFF	TGCGCCAGCAGCCAGTGGCCCGGGGAGCTGTTTTTT
TRBV7-3	TRBJ2-3	few	TRBD2	CASSLSGGLAGADTQYF	TGTGCCAGCAGCTTATCTGGGGGACTAGCGGGGGCAGATACGCAGTATTTT
TRBV12-5	TRBJ1-1	.	.	CASGLGKRDTEAFF	TGTGCTAGTGGTTTAGGGAAGAGGGACACTGAAGCTTTCTTT
TRBV13	TRBJ1-2	.	.	CASSLGGALYGYTF	TGTGCCAGCAGCTTGGGGGGGGCCCTCTATGGCTACACCTTC
TRBV29-1	TRBJ1-2	few	.	CSVVLGGEYGYTF	TGCAGCGTTGTTTTAGGGGGGGAGTATGGCTACACCTTC
TRBV7-3	TRBJ1-1	.	.	CASSLLGPNTEAFF	TGTGCCAGCAGCTTACTTGGCCCCAACACTGAAGCTTTCTTT
TRBV28	TRBJ1-4	.	.	CASSLGGATNEKLFF	TGTGCCAGCAGTTTGGGGGGAGCAACTAATGAAAAACTGTTTTTT
TRBV4-1	TRBJ2-7	.	TRBD1	CASSPRDRLYEQYF	TGCGCCAGCAGCCCACGGGACAGGCTCTACGAGCAGTACTTC
TRBV28	TRBJ2-7	once	TRBD1	CASSFILYRGIYEQYF	TGTGCCAGCAGTTTTATTTTATACAGGGGGATCTACGAGCAGTACTTC
TRBV29-1	TRBJ2-7	.	TRBD2	CSVGGLAHSYEQYF	TGCAGCGTTGGAGGACTAGCGCACTCCTACGAGCAGTACTTC
TRBV7-2	TRBJ2-3	.	.	CASSRRRQDTNYITDTQYF	TGTGCCAGCAGCAGACGAAGACAGGATACTAATTATATCACAGATACGCAGTATTTT
TRBV11-2	TRBJ2-7	.	TRBD2	CASSLTSGSSYEQYF	TGTGCCAGCAGCTTGACTAGCGGGAGTTCCTACGAGCAGTACTTC
TRBV6-5	TRBJ2-7	.	TRBD2	CASSYEAGGYEQYF	TGTGCCAGCAGTTACGAAGCGGGAGGCTACGAGCAGTACTTC
TRBV5-6	TRBJ2-5	.	.	CASSASRGFIETQYF	TGTGCCAGCAGCGCCTCGAGGGGGTTTATCGAGACCCAGTACTTC
TRBV6-1	TRBJ1-3	.	.	CASSGYLIGNTIYF	TGTGCCAGCAGTGGCTATTTAATTGGAAACACCATATATTTT
TRBV5-4	TRBJ2-7	.	TRBD1	CASSRTGGGYEQYF	TGTGCCAGCAGCCGGACAGGGGGCGGCTACGAGCAGTACTTC
TRBV28	TRBJ2-4	.	.	CASTRETVRTSNIQYF	TGTGCCAGCACACGAGAAACAGTGCGAACATCAAACATTCAGTACTTC
TRBV5-4	TRBJ1-1	few	.	CASSLGRGMNTEAFF	TGTGCCAGCAGCTTGGGGAGGGGTATGAACACTGAAGCTTTCTTT
TRBV5-4	TRBJ1-1	few	.	CASSLDRLGGTEAFF	TGTGCCAGCAGCTTGGATCGGTTAGGGGGCACTGAAGCTTTCTTT
TRBV28	TRBJ2-3	.	.	CASSSERVSTDTQYF	TGTGCCAGCAGTTCGGAGCGGGTCAGCACAGATACGCAGTATTTT
TRBV5-1	TRBJ1-1	few	.	CASSLRQGYAEAFF	TGCGCCAGCAGCTTGCGGCAGGGTTACGCTGAAGCTTTCTTT
TRBV6-5	TRBJ2-7	.	TRBD1	CASINRGEQYF	TGTGCCAGCATTAACAGGGGAGAGCAGTACTTC
TRBV30	TRBJ2-6	.	.	CAWSPPRVTGANVLTF	TGTGCCTGGAGTCCCCCGAGGGTAACTGGGGCCAACGTCCTGACTTTC
TRBV29-1	TRBJ2-2	.	TRBD1	CSVVRTGGRSGELFF	TGCAGCGTTGTGCGGACAGGCGGCAGGTCCGGGGAGCTGTTTTTT
TRBV27	TRBJ1-2	.	TRBD1	CASSFSPRQGYGYTF	TGTGCCAGCAGTTTCTCTCCGAGACAGGGGTATGGCTACACCTTC
TRBV27	TRBJ2-1	.	.	CASRFRVDEQFF	TGTGCCTCCCGCTTTCGGGTTGATGAGCAGTTCTTC
TRBV19	TRBJ2-7	.	TRBD1	CASSVRTGTQEYF	TGTGCCAGTAGTGTACGGACAGGGACTCAGGAGTACTTC
TRBV7-2	TRBJ2-1	.	TRBD1	CASTLLPRGLNEQFF	TGTGCCAGCACCCTATTACCCAGGGGGCTCAATGAGCAGTTCTTC
TRBV10-2	TRBJ1-1	.	.	CASVGRQREAFF	TGCGCCAGCGTTGGCCGACAGCGAGAAGCTTTCTTT
TRBV30	TRBJ2-3	.	TRBD1	CAWVAGTGDIDTQYF	TGTGCCTGGGTAGCCGGGACAGGGGATATAGATACGCAGTATTTT
TRBV30	TRBJ1-2	.	.	CAWSSQSLYYGYTF	TGTGCCTGGAGTAGTCAGTCCCTTTACTATGGCTACACCTTC
TRBV7-9	TRBJ1-1	once	TRBD1	CASSLSGQGLNTEAFF	TGTGCCAGCAGCTTATCGGGACAGGGATTGAACACTGAAGCTTTCTTT
TRBV29-1	TRBJ1-5	.	TRBD1	CSVEIGAGGEARHF	TGCAGCGTTGAAATCGGGGCAGGGGGAGAGGCACGGCATTTT
TRBV6-5	TRBJ2-7	.	TRBD2	CASSDSGGAYEQYF	TGTGCCAGTTCGGACAGCGGGGGAGCCTACGAGCAGTACTTC
TRBV4-2	TRBJ2-7	.	.	CASSQIIASEQYF	TGTGCCAGCAGCCAAATAATAGCTTCCGAGCAGTACTTC
TRBV4-2	TRBJ2-7	once	TRBD2	CASSQDRGDLYEQYF	TGTGCCAGCAGCCAAGATCGGGGGGACCTTTACGAGCAGTACTTC
TRBV18	TRBJ2-2	.	TRBD1	CASSAMTGTNTGELFF	TGTGCCAGCTCCGCGATGACAGGGACGAACACCGGGGAGCTGTTTTTT
TRBV6-5	TRBJ2-1	.	TRBD1	CASSLRQGARGEQFF	TGTGCCAGCAGTTTGAGACAGGGGGCGAGGGGTGAGCAGTTCTTC
TRBV6-5	TRBJ2-2	.	TRBD2	CASSPGGTGELFF	TGTGCCAGCAGTCCGGGGGGCACCGGGGAGCTGTTTTTT
TRBV2	TRBJ2-1	.	.	CASSELLAGYYNEQFF	TGTGCCAGCAGTGAACTCCTGGCGGGATACTACAATGAGCAGTTCTTC
TRBV2	TRBJ2-5	.	TRBD2	CASSPLTSRDAQYF	TGTGCCAGCAGTCCGCTGACTAGCCGCGACGCCCAGTACTTC
TRBV4-3	TRBJ2-4	few	.	CASSQDLGGDPKNIQYF	TGCGCCAGCAGCCAAGATCTGGGGGGAGACCCCAAAAACATTCAGTACTTC
TRBV30	TRBJ2-3	.	.	CAWNSGNTDTQYF	TGTGCCTGGAATAGCGGAAACACAGATACGCAGTATTTT
TRBV6-1	TRBJ2-2	.	.	CASSDRQGMNTGELFF	TGTGCCAGCAGTGATCGGCAGGGGATGAACACCGGGGAGCTGTTTTTT
TRBV19	TRBJ2-7	.	.	CASSIAVTASYEQYF	TGTGCCAGTAGTATAGCTGTGACAGCCTCCTACGAGCAGTACTTC
TRBV5-4	TRBJ2-1	.	.	CASSLIRWGAGDNEQFF	TGTGCCAGCAGCTTGATTCGTTGGGGCGCAGGGGACAATGAGCAGTTCTTC
TRBV6-6	TRBJ2-7	.	.	CASSYPGGQSYEQYF	TGTGCCAGCAGTTATCCCGGTGGGCAGTCCTACGAGCAGTACTTC
TRBV9	TRBJ2-7	.	TRBD2	CASSVEGLSGNEQYF	TGTGCCAGCAGCGTAGAGGGGTTGAGCGGGAACGAGCAGTACTTC
TRBV11-2	TRBJ2-1	.	TRBD2	CASSLVAGVYNEQFF	TGTGCCAGCAGCTTAGTTGCGGGAGTATACAATGAGCAGTTCTTC
TRBV27	TRBJ2-6	.	TRBD1	CASLGGPGQGQSGANVLTF	TGTGCCAGCCTTGGGGGACCGGGACAGGGGCAATCTGGGGCCAACGTCCTGACTTTC